Listed below are T cell receptor beta chains from one sample, sequenced in a study of cytomegalovirus exposure and HLA in healthy donors. Only in-frame clones appear in the TCRdb table, and some are missing; sequencing was by immunoSEQ multiplex PCR. The sample has 85,000 to 95,000 clones; 63% are singletons. Sequences were obtained from PBMCs. These TCRs come from a woman aged 25-40 years in good health and CMV-seronegative. Each CDR3 is given with its conserved first and last residue.

v_gene: TRBV18; CDR3aa: CASSPQAGGELEQYF
v_gene: TRBV27; CDR3aa: CASRGQLGLATEAFF
v_gene: TRBV10-2; CDR3aa: CASSEYLVGTSQETQYF
v_gene: TRBV6-6; CDR3aa: CASTEDRDEQYF
v_gene: TRBV4-1; CDR3aa: CASSQDDRLSGYTF
v_gene: TRBV18; CDR3aa: CASWGQDRFGEQFF
v_gene: TRBV5-1; CDR3aa: CASSPLAGGTGELFF
v_gene: TRBV30; CDR3aa: CASLLNRDTEAFF
v_gene: TRBV6-7; CDR3aa: CASSRGIVPIRRYNEQFF
v_gene: TRBV19; CDR3aa: CASSTPGLNTEAFF
v_gene: TRBV5-6; CDR3aa: CASSWDRSYDTQYF
v_gene: TRBV18; CDR3aa: CASSPPGQGALNTEAFF
v_gene: TRBV27; CDR3aa: CASSLEATTEAFF
v_gene: TRBV15; CDR3aa: CATSRTRPRDTEAFF
v_gene: TRBV6-5; CDR3aa: CATWGDRVNHYGQYF
v_gene: TRBV7-2; CDR3aa: CASSQGSQGFYGYTF
v_gene: TRBV12-5; CDR3aa: CASGLGQNYGYTF
v_gene: TRBV6-6; CDR3aa: CASSPPNQNTEAFF
v_gene: TRBV13; CDR3aa: CASSFGPGYNSPLHF
v_gene: TRBV30; CDR3aa: CAWSPTGQETQYF
v_gene: TRBV10-1; CDR3aa: CASSEQSNDWETQYF